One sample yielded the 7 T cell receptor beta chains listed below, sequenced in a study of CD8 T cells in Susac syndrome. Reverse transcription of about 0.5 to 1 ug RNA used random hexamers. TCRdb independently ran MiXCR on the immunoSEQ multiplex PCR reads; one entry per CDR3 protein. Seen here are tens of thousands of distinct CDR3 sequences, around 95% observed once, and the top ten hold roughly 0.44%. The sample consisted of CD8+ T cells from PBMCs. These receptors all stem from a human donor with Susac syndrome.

The CDR3 reads CASSYSGTANQPQHF. The CDR3 nucleotides are TGTGCCAGCAGTTACTCCGGGACAGCAAATCAGCCCCAGCATTTT. J is TRBJ1-5 and V is TRBV6-2 or TRBV6-3; 7 positions agree with TRBD1. After removal of 0 bases from V and 4 bases from J, the junction contained 3 bases not matched to a gene. This CDR3 is built from 15 residues. In germline, CDR1 is MNHEY, CDR2 SVGEGT.

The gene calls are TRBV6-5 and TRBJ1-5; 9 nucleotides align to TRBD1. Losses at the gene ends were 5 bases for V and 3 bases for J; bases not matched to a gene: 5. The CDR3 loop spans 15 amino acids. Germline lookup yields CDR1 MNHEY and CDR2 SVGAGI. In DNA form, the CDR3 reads TGTGCCAGCAGTCCCGGGACAGGGTACAATCAGCCCCAGCATTTT. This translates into CASSPGTGYNQPQHF.

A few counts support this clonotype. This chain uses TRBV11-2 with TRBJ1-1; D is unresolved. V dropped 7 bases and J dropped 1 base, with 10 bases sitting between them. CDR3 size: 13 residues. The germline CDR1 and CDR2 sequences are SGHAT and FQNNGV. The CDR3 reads CASKRASNTEAFF. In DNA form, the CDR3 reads TGTGCCAGCAAACGGGCGTCGAACACTGAAGCTTTCTTT.

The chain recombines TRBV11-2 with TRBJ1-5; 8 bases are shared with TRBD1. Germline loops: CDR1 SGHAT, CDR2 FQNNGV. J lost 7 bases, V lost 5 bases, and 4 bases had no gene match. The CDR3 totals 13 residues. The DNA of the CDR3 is TGTGCCAGCAGCGAGACAGGGGTCCAGCCCCAGCATTTT. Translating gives CASSETGVQPQHF.

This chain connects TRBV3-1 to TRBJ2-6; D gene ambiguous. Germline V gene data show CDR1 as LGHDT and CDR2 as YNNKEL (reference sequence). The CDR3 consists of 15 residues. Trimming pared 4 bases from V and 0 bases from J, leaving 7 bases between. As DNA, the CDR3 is TGTGCCAGCAGCCCTGGGATCTCTGGGGCCAACGTCCTGACTTTC. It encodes CASSPGISGANVLTF.

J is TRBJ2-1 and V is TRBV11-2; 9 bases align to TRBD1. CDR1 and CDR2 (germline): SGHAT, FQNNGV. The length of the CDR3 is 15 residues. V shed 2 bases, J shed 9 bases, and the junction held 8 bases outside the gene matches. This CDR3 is CASSLFAGTGSEQFF. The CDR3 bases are TGTGCCAGCAGCTTATTCGCCGGGACAGGGAGTGAGCAGTTCTTC.

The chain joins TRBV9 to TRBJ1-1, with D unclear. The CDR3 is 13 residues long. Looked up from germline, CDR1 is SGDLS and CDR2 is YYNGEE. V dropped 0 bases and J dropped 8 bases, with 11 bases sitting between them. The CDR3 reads CASSVGATSEAFF. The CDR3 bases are TGTGCCAGCAGCGTAGGGGCAACATCCGAAGCTTTCTTT.